A single sample gave rise to the 26 T cell receptor beta chains below, sequenced in a study of breast tumors, draining lymph nodes, adjacent tissues. The lymph nodes were axillary draining lymph nodes from breast cancer patients. TCRdb reprocessed the multiplex PCR reads via MiXCR and lists one record per CDR3 protein. The table includes 150,000 to 200,000 distinct CDR3 sequences, 25% to 40% detected once. The sequenced material came from axillary lymph node tissue. The receptors originated from a female donor with breast cancer. Some clones in this sample may be carry-over from other donors' samples.

This clonotype has a handful of counts. The genes are TRBV3-1 and TRBJ1-2; weak D call: TRBD1 (6 bases). This CDR3 has 12 residues. Germline CDR1 LGHDT, CDR2 YNNKEL (reference sequence). The V gene lost 5 bases and the J gene lost 8 bases, with 12 bases spanning the gap. The CDR3 here is CASSSQGKGYTF. The CDR3 DNA sequence: TGTGCCAGCAGCTCACAGGGAAAAGGCTACACCTTC.

This clonotype was detected ten times or more. This chain connects TRBV2 to TRBJ1-6; a weak D match, TRBD1 (6 bases). CDR3 length equals 15 residues. Germline CDR1 and CDR2: SNHLY and FYNNEI. V lost 3 bases and J 6 bases, leaving 12 bases between the germline ends. In nucleotides, the CDR3 is TGTGCCAGCAGTGAGCGAAGACAGGTTAATTCACCCCTCCACTTT. Protein product: CASSERRQVNSPLHF. The full variable domain, completed using reference TRBV2 and TRBJ1-6, is EPEVTQTPSHQVTQMGQEVILRCVPISNHLYFYWYRQILGQKVEFLVSFYNNEISEKSEIFDDQFSVERPDGSNFTLKIRSTKLEDSAMYFCASSERRQVNSPLHFGNGTRLTVT.

Worth noting for this clonotype: This may be a read error, as it is one base from a much larger clone. This rearrangement joins TRBV5-8 to TRBJ1-2, with D hard to call. The CDR3 length is 15 residues. In germline, CDR1 is SGHTS, CDR2 YDEGEE. With 0 bases removed from V and 7 bases from J, the gap between germline ends came to 16 bases. The CDR3, as DNA: TGTGCCAGCAGCTTGGGGTACCCCAGAGCCGGTGGCTACACCTTC. Residues: CASSLGYPRAGGYTF. Complete variable domain (other parts from reference TRBV5-8 and TRBJ1-2): EAGVTQSPTHLIKTRGQQATLRCSPISGHTSVYWYQQALGLGLQFLLWYDEGEERNRGNFPPRFSGRQFPNYSSELNVNALELEDSALYLCASSLGYPRAGGYTFGSGTRLTVV.

This chain uses TRBV20-1 with TRBJ2-7; 7 bases are shared with TRBD1. The CDR3 spans 14 residues. Unmatched junction bases numbered 8, after V lost 5 bases and J lost 1 base. CDR1 and CDR2 (germline): DFQATT, SNEGSKA (reference sequence). CDR3 loop: CSALKTGMSYEQYF. The DNA of the CDR3 is TGCAGTGCTCTTAAGACAGGGATGTCCTACGAGCAGTACTTC.

This clonotype occurred once. This sequence joins TRBV18 and TRBJ2-7, with 7 bases fitting TRBD2. V lost 4 bases, J lost 5 bases, and 8 bases stayed unmatched. This CDR3 is 14 amino acids long. The germline V gene has CDR1 KGHSH and CDR2 LQKENI. The CDR3 DNA reads as TGTGCCAGCTCACGTAGGGAGGGCCGAGACGAGCAGTACTTC. Its protein is CASSRREGRDEQYF.

This clonotype showed up many times. The J gene is TRBJ2-2, the V gene TRBV19; possible D gene TRBD1, 6 bases. The CDR3 runs 14 residues. Germline values: CDR1 LNHDA, CDR2 SQIVND (reference sequence). The V and J ends lost 3 bases and 5 bases respectively, with 10 bases between them. The CDR3 is CASSMRGGTGELFF. CDR3 sequence (DNA): TGTGCCAGTAGTATGAGAGGGGGAACCGGGGAGCTGTTTTTT.

This clonotype was counted ten times or more. This chain joins TRBV29-1 and TRBJ2-7, with D unclear. The CDR3 has 13 amino acids. Germline V gene data show CDR1 as SQVTM and CDR2 as ANQGSEA. Trimming stripped 6 bases from V and 2 bases from J, with 14 bases between. The CDR3, as DNA: TGCAGCGTCGCCATTGACGTTCCCTACGAGCAGTACTTC. It encodes CSVAIDVPYEQYF.

This clonotype was counted ten times or more. V and J are TRBV5-6 and TRBJ1-2; the match to TRBD1 covers 10 bases. V gave up 5 bases and J gave up 5 bases; unmatched junction bases: 3. CDR1 and CDR2 (germline): SGHDT, YYEEEE. CDR3 length equals 13 residues. This CDR3 reads CASRKDRGYGYTF. CDR3 DNA sequence: TGTGCCAGCAGGAAGGACAGGGGGTATGGCTACACCTTC.

This clonotype appeared many times. The chain combines TRBV19 with TRBJ2-6, with D possibly TRBD2 on 6 matching bases. Deletions cut 0 bases from V and 0 bases from J, with 12 bases between. Germline V gene data show CDR1 as LNHDA and CDR2 as SQIVND (reference sequence). CDR3 length: 18 amino acids. CDR3 coding DNA: TGTGCCAGTAGTATAGATGGGGGGACCAGCTCTGGGGCCAACGTCCTGACTTTC. Translated, it gives CASSIDGGTSSGANVLTF.

A remark on this clonotype: The conserved phenylalanine or tryptophan is not found at the CDR3 terminus, so this likely reflects a read error. The limits of the CDR3 on the DNA are not certain, so only TCRdb's listed CDR3 is given. The chain joins TRBV7-9 to TRBJ2-5; the DNA was not used to check the table's D call, TRBD1. The CDR3 comprises 16 residues, both ends counted. CDR1 is SEHNR and CDR2 is FQNEAQ in the germline V gene (reference sequence). The CDR3 region is CASHGGRENYGYTFGS.

A note on this clonotype: A read error is possible here, since a much larger clone lies one base away. The missing conserved phenylalanine or tryptophan at the end of this CDR3 makes a read error likely. The chain carries TRBV5-1 and TRBJ2-5, with D possibly TRBD1 on 6 matching bases. There are 14 residues in the CDR3. V was cut by 2 bases and J by 1 base, with 9 bases left in between. The germline V gene encodes CDR1 SGHRS and CDR2 YFSETQ. The chain's CDR3 is CASSLTGIQETQYS. CDR3 DNA sequence: TGCGCCAGCAGCTTAACAGGGATCCAAGAGACCCAGTACTCC.

The gene calls are TRBV27 and TRBJ2-3; a possible D gene is TRBD2 (5 bases). Germline V gene data show CDR1 as MNHEY and CDR2 as SMNVEV (reference sequence). The CDR3 runs to 15 residues. V lost 6 bases and J lost 0, with 13 bases in between. This CDR3 is CASSPVGGSTDTQYF. CDR3 nucleotide sequence: TGTGCCAGCAGCCCAGTAGGCGGGAGCACAGATACGCAGTATTTT.

The J gene is TRBJ2-7, the V gene TRBV7-8; 12 bases line up with TRBD2. Germline V CDR1 and CDR2: SGHVS, FQNEAQ. Trimming removed 5 bases from V and 1 base from J; junction bases left unmatched: 12. This CDR3 spans 18 amino acids. The CDR3 sequence is CASSPSSGGAGDSYEQYF. The CDR3 DNA sequence: TGTGCCAGCAGCCCCTCTAGCGGGGGGGCGGGTGATTCCTACGAGCAGTACTTC.

Note on this clonotype: At one end, the junction sequence differs from germline, possibly due to a read error. The chain joins TRBV4-1 to TRBJ2-1; weak D call: TRBD2 (6 bases). CDR3 length equals 16 residues. Germline CDR1 is MGHRA and CDR2 is YSYEKL. CDR3 DNA: TGCGCCAGCAGCCAAGAGGGCGGGAACTCCCACAATGAGCAGTTCTTC. This gives the protein CASSQEGGNSHNEQFF.

Comments on this clonotype: Just one base apart from a much larger clone, this may be a read error. The CDR3 nucleotides are TGCAGTGCTAGAGTCCAGTACCCAGATACGCAGTGTTTT. This codes for CSARVQYPDTQCF. The V gene is TRBV20-1, the J gene TRBJ2-3, with D hard to call. CDR3 length equals 13 residues. In germline, CDR1 is DFQATT, CDR2 SNEGSKA (reference sequence).

This clonotype was recorded many times. The rearrangement uses TRBV6-6 and TRBJ1-4; TRBD1 matches 8 bases. This CDR3 region has 20 residues. J was trimmed by 10 bases and V by 0 bases; bases with no gene match: 22. Germline V CDR1 and CDR2: MNHNY, SVGAGI (reference sequence). DNA for the CDR3: TGTGCCAGCAGTTACTCGAGTAAACAGGGGGATGGTGGTTCTTTCGGAAAACTGTTTTTT. This translates into CASSYSSKQGDGGSFGKLFF.

Of note for this clonotype: The conserved closing phenylalanine or tryptophan is absent in this CDR3, likely reflecting a read error. The chain carries TRBV19 and TRBJ1-6; D gene uncertain. Germline V gene lookup returns CDR1 LNHDA and CDR2 SQIVND (reference sequence). The CDR3 covers 16 residues. The CDR3 spells CASSIVAPGYNSPLHL. Here the CDR3 DNA reads TGTGCCAGTAGTATAGTGGCACCGGGATATAATTCGCCCCTCCACCTT.

This sequence joins TRBV7-9 and TRBJ2-2, with 13 positions matching TRBD2. The germline V gene has CDR1 SEHNR and CDR2 FQNEAQ (reference sequence). Trimming at V came to 7 bases and at J to 7 bases, leaving 24 bases not matched to a gene. The CDR3 length is 21 residues. This chain's CDR3 is CASTPTSGRPTDRGRVGELFF. CDR3 bases: TGTGCCAGCACCCCGACTAGCGGGAGGCCCACGGACAGGGGGCGAGTCGGGGAGCTGTTTTTT.

This clonotype was counted ten times or more. The chain recombines TRBV20-1 with TRBJ2-3, with TRBD1 identical over 9 bases. Losses at the gene ends were 5 bases for V and 4 bases for J; bases not matched to a gene: 7. The CDR3 runs to 14 residues. Per germline, CDR1 DFQATT and CDR2 SNEGSKA (reference sequence). Here the CDR3 DNA reads TGCAGTGCTTCGATACGGACAGGGGCAGATACGCAGTATTTT. Residues: CSASIRTGADTQYF.

The rearrangement uses TRBV7-3 and TRBJ1-1, with unresolved D. This CDR3 contains 13 residues. V was trimmed by 3 bases and J by 4 bases, leaving 9 bases between them. Germline CDR1 is SGHTA and CDR2 is FQGTGA. The CDR3 coding sequence is TGTGCCAGCAGCTTCGCCGAGGGCACTGAAGCTTTCTTT. This encodes CASSFAEGTEAFF.

To note about this clonotype: A much larger clone differs by one base, so this may be a read error. The chain combines TRBV5-1 with TRBJ2-1; D possibly corresponds to TRBD1 (5 bases). The CDR3 is 13 residues long. The germline gives CDR1 SGHRS, CDR2 YFSETQ. The CDR3 DNA follows: TGCGCCAGCAGCCGTGACAGTCACAATGACCAGTTCTTC. Translated, it gives CASSRDSHNDQFF. Full variable domain (outside the CDR3, taken from reference TRBV5-1 and TRBJ2-1): KAGVTQTPRYLIKTRGQQVTLSCSPISGHRSVSWYQQTPGQGLQFLFEYFSETQRNKGNFPGRFSGRQFSNSRSEMNVSTLELGDSALYLCASSRDSHNDQFFGPGTRLTVL.

As to this clonotype: A much larger clone sits a single nucleotide away, making a read error possible. The CDR3: CASSLSLAAGPVYEQYF. CDR3 bases: TGTGCCAGCAGCTTAAGTCTAGCGGCGGGGCCGGTCTACGAGCAGTACTTC. The chain employs TRBV11-2 and TRBJ2-7; 7 nucleotides align to TRBD2. The length of the CDR3 is 17 residues. The junction had 13 bases not matched to a gene; V was cut back by 2 bases and J by 3 bases. Germline V lookup: CDR1 SGHAT, CDR2 FQNNGV.

The table lists this clonotype with many counts. J is TRBJ2-1 and V is TRBV20-1; 7 nucleotides agree with TRBD1. This CDR3 region has 16 residues. V gave up 4 bases and J gave up 5 bases; unmatched junction bases: 14. Germline V gene sequence: CDR1 DFQATT, CDR2 SNEGSKA (reference sequence). CDR3 amino acids: CSATNSIFDRDNEQFF. The CDR3 nucleotides are TGCAGTGCTACTAATTCTATCTTTGACAGGGACAATGAGCAGTTCTTC.

This rearrangement joins TRBV15 to TRBJ1-3; D not certain. Deletions cut 3 bases from V and 2 bases from J, with 17 bases between. In germline, CDR1 is LNHNV, CDR2 YYDKDF (reference sequence). The CDR3 sequence is 17 residues long. The CDR3 DNA is TGTGCCACCAGCAGTTCCCTCGGACCTGACACTGGAAACACCATATATTTT. Its translation is CATSSSLGPDTGNTIYF.

The CDR3 sequence is CASRGPSGRAGETQYF. The CDR3 nucleotides read TGTGCCAGCAGGGGACCTAGCGGGAGGGCCGGGGAGACCCAGTACTTC. The rearrangement links TRBV2 to TRBJ2-5; 12 nucleotides align to TRBD2. After removal of 6 bases from V and 5 bases from J, the junction contained 10 bases not matched to a gene. The CDR3 totals 16 residues. The germline gives CDR1 SNHLY, CDR2 FYNNEI. Filled out from reference TRBV2 and TRBJ2-5, the complete variable domain reads EPEVTQTPSHQVTQMGQEVILRCVPISNHLYFYWYRQILGQKVEFLVSFYNNEISEKSEIFDDQFSVERPDGSNFTLKIRSTKLEDSAMYFCASRGPSGRAGETQYFGPGTRLLVL.

Concerning this clonotype: It may be a read error: a sequence one base away is much more abundant. V is TRBV6-6 and J is TRBJ1-5; TRBD1 is a possible D gene (5 bases). This CDR3 is 14 amino acids long. The ends were cut back, 4 bases at V and 4 bases at J, with 11 bases in the middle. Germline-derived CDR1 and CDR2 are MNHNY and SVGAGI (reference sequence). The DNA for the CDR3 is TGTGCCAGCAGTTTCCCCCAGGGTAATCAGCCCCAGCATTTT. Translated: CASSFPQGNQPQHF.